One and the same sample provided the 11 T cell receptor beta chains below, sequenced in a study of CD8 T cells in Susac syndrome. With random hexamers, reverse transcription was performed on about 0.5 to 1 ug of RNA. One entry per CDR3 protein results from TCRdb running MiXCR on the immunoSEQ multiplex PCR reads. The sample consists of under 110,000 distinct CDR3 sequences, approximately 93% of them appearing once. Sequencing used CD8+ T cells from PBMCs. Source of these receptors: a human donor with Susac syndrome.

The V call is TRBV20-1, the J call TRBJ2-3, with 7 positions matching TRBD2. The CDR3 is 14 amino acids. Trimming took 4 bases from V and 5 from J; bases not matched to a gene: 9. CDR1 is DFQATT and CDR2 is SNEGSKA in the germline V gene (reference sequence). Here the CDR3 reads CSAKVGGEIDTQYF. For the CDR3, the DNA is TGCAGTGCTAAGGTTGGGGGGGAGATAGATACGCAGTATTTT.

CDR3 amino acids: CASSYSSNSPLHF. CDR3 nucleotides: TGTGCCAGCAGTTACAGTTCTAATTCACCCCTCCACTTT. The V gene is TRBV6-5, the J gene TRBJ1-6, with D hard to call. In germline, CDR1 is MNHEY, CDR2 SVGAGI. Trimming shortened V by 2 bases and J by 6 bases, and 5 bases separated the two germline ends. The CDR3 covers 13 residues.

This clonotype appeared a single time. The rearrangement uses TRBV6-1 and TRBJ2-5; D is possibly TRBD1 or TRBD2 (5 bases each). CDR3 length: 17 residues. Trimming cost V 6 bases and J 3 bases, with 23 bases left between them. The germline CDR1 and CDR2 sequences are MNHNS and SASEGT. This chain's CDR3 is CASRSLGRGAQEETQYF. The CDR3 coding sequence is TGTGCCAGCAGGTCCTTAGGTCGAGGGGCGCAGGAAGAGACCCAGTACTTC.

Of note for this clonotype: Sequence at one end of the junction differs from germline and may be a read error. The CDR3 nucleotides read TGCGCCAGCACCTTGGAGGGAATGAATGAAAAACTGTTTTTT. Translating gives CASTLEGMNEKLFF. The V call is TRBV5-1, the J call TRBJ1-4; D is uncertain. The length of the CDR3 is 14 residues. Germline CDR1 and CDR2: SGHRS and YFSETQ. Drawing the rest from reference TRBV5-1 and TRBJ1-4, the complete variable domain is KAGVTQTPRYLIKTRGQQVTLSCSPISGHRSVSWYQQTPGQGLQFLFEYFSETQRNKGNFPGRFSGRQFSNSRSEMNVSTLELGDSALYLCASTLEGMNEKLFFGSGTQLSVL.

The rearrangement uses TRBV20-1 and TRBJ2-3; the D gene is possibly TRBD2 (6 bases). The germline gives CDR1 DFQATT, CDR2 SNEGSKA (reference sequence). Trimming took off 0 bases at V and 1 base at J, with 14 bases between the two ends. This CDR3 spans 16 amino acids. The CDR3 DNA reads as TGCAGTGCTAGAGATCTCCTAGCGAGGGGCACAGATACGCAGTATTTT. As protein: CSARDLLARGTDTQYF.

This clonotype was seen once. As DNA, the CDR3 is TGCGCCAGCAGCCAAGGAAGGGGCTACACCTTC. It is translated as CASSQGRGYTF. This chain links TRBV4-1 with TRBJ1-2, with D hard to call. V lost 1 base and J lost 8, with 5 bases in between. CDR1 MGHRA and CDR2 YSYEKL come from the germline V gene. The CDR3 loop spans 11 amino acids.

The count of this clonotype is one. The chain couples TRBV9 to TRBJ2-7; D is unresolved. The CDR3 runs to 14 residues. Germline V lookup: CDR1 SGDLS, CDR2 YYNGEE. V dropped 0 bases and J dropped 5 bases, with 12 bases sitting between them. The DNA for the CDR3 is TGTGCCAGCAGCGTAGGGTCCACCCGGGACGAGCAGTACTTC. It translates to CASSVGSTRDEQYF.

The chain recombines TRBV7-9 with TRBJ2-7; weak D call: TRBD2 (5 bases). The CDR3 consists of 14 residues. The ends were cut back, 2 bases at V and 2 bases at J, with 10 bases in the middle. The germline V gene encodes CDR1 SEHNR and CDR2 FQNEAQ (reference sequence). CDR3 sequence reads: CASSLTGNAYEQYF. In DNA, the CDR3 is TGTGCCAGCAGCTTAACGGGAAATGCCTACGAGCAGTACTTC.

The rearrangement joins TRBV12-3 or TRBV12-4 to TRBJ1-2; no clear D. With 2 bases removed from V and 3 bases from J, the gap between germline ends came to 10 bases. The CDR3 has 14 residues. The DNA for the CDR3 is TGTGCCAGCAGTTTAAGGAATTCAGACTATGGCTACACCTTC. This encodes CASSLRNSDYGYTF.

The chain recombines TRBV29-1 with TRBJ2-1; D might be TRBD2 (6 bases). This CDR3 contains 13 residues. In germline, CDR1 is SQVTM, CDR2 ANQGSEA. The V end was cut by 1 base, the J end by 7 bases, with 11 bases between. The chain's CDR3 is CSVEGGVINEQFF. The CDR3 nucleotides read TGCAGCGTTGAAGGCGGGGTAATAAATGAGCAGTTCTTC.

V gene TRBV6-1 combines with J gene TRBJ2-3; D not certain. CDR3 size: 16 residues. Trimming took off 3 bases at V and 6 bases at J, with 19 bases between the two ends. Germline lookup yields CDR1 MNHNS and CDR2 SASEGT. This CDR3 reads CASSELLAGSRDTQYF. In DNA, the CDR3 is TGTGCCAGCAGTGAGCTTCTGGCCGGGTCCCGCGATACGCAGTATTTT.